This TCR beta chain is drawn from a study of OX40 agonist ivuxolimab in advanced cancers. As for the study in general: The dose-escalation cohort had hepatocellular carcinoma, melanoma, renal cell or head and neck cancer. Study-level results: At 0.1 to 3.0 mg/kg, CD4+ and CD8+ blood T cells expanded clonally by week 6.

Germline V lookup: CDR1 SGHDT, CDR2 YYEEEE. The CDR3 is 14 residues long. Comments on this clone: Its antigen is undetermined. A read error may produce the germline difference seen at one junction end.

Using immunoSEQ multiplex PCR, the repertoire was profiled, and TCRdb retains in-frame clones only, with some absent. The sample comprises around 70,000 clones, around 90% of which are singletons, and 2.5% to 3.5% rests with the top ten. The sample consisted of CD4+ or CD8+ T cells sorted from blood, taken in a trial of the OX40 agonist ivuxolimab. The genes are TRBV5-6 and TRBJ2-7; 8 bases align to TRBD1. This TCR came from an adult with an advanced solid tumor such as melanoma, head and neck, liver or kidney cancer. The CDR3 region has the DNA TGTGCCAGCAGCTCTTGGGACAGGCTTTACGGGCAGTACTTC. The encoded protein is CASSSWDRLYGQYF.